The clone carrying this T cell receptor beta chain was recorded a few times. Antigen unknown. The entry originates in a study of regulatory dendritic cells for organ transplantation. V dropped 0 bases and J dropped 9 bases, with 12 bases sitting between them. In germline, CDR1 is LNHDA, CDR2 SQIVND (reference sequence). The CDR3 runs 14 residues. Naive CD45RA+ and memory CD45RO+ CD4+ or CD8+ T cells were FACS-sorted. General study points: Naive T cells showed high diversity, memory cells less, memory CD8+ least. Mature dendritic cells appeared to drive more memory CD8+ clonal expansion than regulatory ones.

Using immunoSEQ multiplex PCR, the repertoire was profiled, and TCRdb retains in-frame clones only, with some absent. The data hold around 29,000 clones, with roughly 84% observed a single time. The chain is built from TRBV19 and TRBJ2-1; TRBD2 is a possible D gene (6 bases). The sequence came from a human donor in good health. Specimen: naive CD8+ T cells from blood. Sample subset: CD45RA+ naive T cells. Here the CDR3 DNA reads TGTGCCAGTAGTATAGAGCGGCGGGGCGGTGAGCAGTTCTTC. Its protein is CASSIERRGGEQFF.